The present T cell receptor beta chain was sequenced within a study of CD8+ T cells in alopecia areata. Whole-study context: A regimen of oral tofacitinib, 5 to 10 mg twice daily, was given to treated patients. Treated patients' severity was scored by percentage of affected scalp area. Regarding the study as a whole: Amid tofacitinib therapy, many expanded lesional clones stayed present in scalp and blood.

Following RNA extraction, reverse transcription yielded cDNA that acted as the sequencing template. Clones were read by immunoSEQ multiplex PCR, and TCRdb kept only the in-frame ones, dropping some. The data show 75,000 to 80,000 clones, approximately 72% seen once. The treatment denotes: oral pan-JAK inhibitor, 5-10 mg twice daily. This CDR3 comprises 14 residues. After removal of 9 bases from V and 8 bases from J, the junction contained 7 bases not matched to a gene. Germline CDR1 LNHNV, CDR2 YYDKDF (reference sequence). As to this clone: Its target is not known.

The sequencing here drew on CD8+ T cells sorted from blood, taken at week 24, from a patient treated with tofacitinib. V usage is TRBV15 and J usage is TRBJ2-1, with 13 nucleotides matching TRBD2. This TCR was sampled from a human donor with alopecia areata. CDR3 loop: CATKELAGGDEQFF. The CDR3 DNA sequence: TGTGCCACTAAGGAACTAGCGGGAGGGGATGAGCAGTTCTTC.